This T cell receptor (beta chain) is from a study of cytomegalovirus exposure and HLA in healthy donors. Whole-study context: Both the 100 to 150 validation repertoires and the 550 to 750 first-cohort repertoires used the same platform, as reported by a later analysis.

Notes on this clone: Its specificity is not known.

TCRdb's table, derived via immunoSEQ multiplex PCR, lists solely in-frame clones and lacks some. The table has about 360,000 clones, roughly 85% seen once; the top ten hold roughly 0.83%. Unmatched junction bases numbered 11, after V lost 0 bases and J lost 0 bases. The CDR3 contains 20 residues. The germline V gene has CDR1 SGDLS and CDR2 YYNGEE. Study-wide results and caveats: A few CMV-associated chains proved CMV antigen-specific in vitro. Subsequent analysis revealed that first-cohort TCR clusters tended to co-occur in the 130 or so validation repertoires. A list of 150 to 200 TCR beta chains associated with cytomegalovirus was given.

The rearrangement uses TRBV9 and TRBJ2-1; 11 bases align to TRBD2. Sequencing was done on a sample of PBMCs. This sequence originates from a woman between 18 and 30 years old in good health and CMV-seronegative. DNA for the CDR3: TGTGCCAGCAGCGTAGGAAGGGGGACTAGCGGCCTAAGCTCCTACAATGAGCAGTTCTTC. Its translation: CASSVGRGTSGLSSYNEQFF.